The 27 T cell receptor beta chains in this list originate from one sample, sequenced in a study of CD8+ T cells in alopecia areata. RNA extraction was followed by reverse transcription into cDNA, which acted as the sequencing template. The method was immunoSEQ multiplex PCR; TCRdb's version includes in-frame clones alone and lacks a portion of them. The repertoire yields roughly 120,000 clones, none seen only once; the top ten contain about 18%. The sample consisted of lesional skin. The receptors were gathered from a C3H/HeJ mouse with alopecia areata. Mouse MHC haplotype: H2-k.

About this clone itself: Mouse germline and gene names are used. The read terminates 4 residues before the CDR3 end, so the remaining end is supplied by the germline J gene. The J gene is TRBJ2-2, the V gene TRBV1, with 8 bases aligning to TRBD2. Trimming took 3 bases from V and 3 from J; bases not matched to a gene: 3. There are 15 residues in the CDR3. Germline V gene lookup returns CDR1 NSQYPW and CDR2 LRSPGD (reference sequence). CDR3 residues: CTCSAWGGDTGQLYF. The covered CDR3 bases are TGCACCTGCAGTGCTTGGGGGGGGGACACCGGG.

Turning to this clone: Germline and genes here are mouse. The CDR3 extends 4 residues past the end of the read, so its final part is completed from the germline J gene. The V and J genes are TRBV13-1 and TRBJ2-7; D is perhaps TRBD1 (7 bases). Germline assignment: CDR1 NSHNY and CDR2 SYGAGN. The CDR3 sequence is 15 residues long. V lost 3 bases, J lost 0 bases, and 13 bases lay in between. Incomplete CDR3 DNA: TGTGCCAGCAGTGTGGGGGACAGCAGCTCCTAT. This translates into CASSVGDSSSY. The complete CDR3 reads CASSVGDSSSYEQYF.

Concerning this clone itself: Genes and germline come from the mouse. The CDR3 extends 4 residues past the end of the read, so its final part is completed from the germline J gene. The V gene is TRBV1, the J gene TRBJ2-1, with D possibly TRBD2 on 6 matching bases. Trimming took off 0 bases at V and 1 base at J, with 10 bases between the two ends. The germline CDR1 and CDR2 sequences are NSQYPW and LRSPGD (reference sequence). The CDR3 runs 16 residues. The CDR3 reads CTCSADQLGNYAEQFF. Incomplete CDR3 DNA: TGCACCTGCAGTGCAGATCAGCTGGGGAACTATGCT.

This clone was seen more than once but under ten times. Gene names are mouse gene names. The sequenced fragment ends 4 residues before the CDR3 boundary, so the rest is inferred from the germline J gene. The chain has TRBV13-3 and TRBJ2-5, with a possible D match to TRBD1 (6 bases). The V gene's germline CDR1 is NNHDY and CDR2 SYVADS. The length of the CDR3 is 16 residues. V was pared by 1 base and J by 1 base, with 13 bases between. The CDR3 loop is CASSDQGSDYQDTQYF. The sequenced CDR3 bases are TGTGCCAGCAGTGATCAGGGGAGCGACTACCAAGAC.

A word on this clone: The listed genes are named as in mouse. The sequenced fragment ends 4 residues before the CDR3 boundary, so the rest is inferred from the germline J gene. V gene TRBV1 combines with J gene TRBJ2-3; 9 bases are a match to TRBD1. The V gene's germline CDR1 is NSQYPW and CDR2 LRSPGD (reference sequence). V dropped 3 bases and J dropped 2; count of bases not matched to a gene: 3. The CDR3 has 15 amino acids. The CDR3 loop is CTCSAGTGFAETLYF. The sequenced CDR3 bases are TGCACCTGCAGTGCCGGGACAGGGTTTGCAGAA. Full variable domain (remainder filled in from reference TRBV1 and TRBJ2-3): VTLLEQNPRWRLVPRGQAVNLRCILKNSQYPWMSWYQQDLQKQLQWLFTLRSPGDKEVKSLPGADYLATRVTDTELRLQVANMSQGRTLYCTCSAGTGFAETLYFGSGTRLTVL.

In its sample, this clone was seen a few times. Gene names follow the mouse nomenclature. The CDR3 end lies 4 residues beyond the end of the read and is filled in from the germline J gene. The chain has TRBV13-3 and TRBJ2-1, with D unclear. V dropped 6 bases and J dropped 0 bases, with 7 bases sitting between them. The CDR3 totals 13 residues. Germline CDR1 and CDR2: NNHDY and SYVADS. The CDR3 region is CASTGSNYAEQFF. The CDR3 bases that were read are TGTGCCAGCACAGGCAGTAACTATGCT.

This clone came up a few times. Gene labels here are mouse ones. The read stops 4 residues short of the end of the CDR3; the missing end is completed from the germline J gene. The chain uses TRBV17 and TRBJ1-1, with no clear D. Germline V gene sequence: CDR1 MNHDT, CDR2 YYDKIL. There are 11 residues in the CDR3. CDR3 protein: CASSRTTEVFF. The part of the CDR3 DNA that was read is TGTGCTAGCAGTAGAACAACA.

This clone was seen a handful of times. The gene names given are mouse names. Incomplete CDR3 DNA: TGTGCCAGCAGTCGGACTGGGGGGGCGGGGGATGCT. Translated: CASSRTGGAGDA. The whole CDR3 sequence is CASSRTGGAGDAEQFF. The chain joins TRBV13-3 to TRBJ2-1; TRBD2 agrees at 13 bases. The CDR3 end is not reached by the read, which stops 4 residues before it; the germline J gene fills it in. The V gene end was trimmed by 4 bases and the J gene end by 5 bases; junction bases not matched to a gene: 6. This CDR3 has 16 amino acids. CDR1 is NNHDY, CDR2 SYVADS, per germline.

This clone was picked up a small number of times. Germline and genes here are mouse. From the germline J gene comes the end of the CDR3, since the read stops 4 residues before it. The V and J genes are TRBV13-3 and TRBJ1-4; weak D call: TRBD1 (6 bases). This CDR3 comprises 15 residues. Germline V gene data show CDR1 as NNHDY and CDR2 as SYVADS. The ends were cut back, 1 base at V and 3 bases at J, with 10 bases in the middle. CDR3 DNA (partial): TGTGCCAGCAGTGATTCAGAGGGGGCCAACGAA. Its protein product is CASSDSEGANE. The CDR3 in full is CASSDSEGANERLFF. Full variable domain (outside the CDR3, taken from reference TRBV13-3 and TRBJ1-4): EAAVTQSPRSKVAVTGGKVTLSCHQTNNHDYMYWYRQDTGHGLRLIHYSYVADSTEKGDIPDGYKASRPSQENFSLILELASLSQTAVYFCASSDSEGANERLFFGHGTKLSVL.

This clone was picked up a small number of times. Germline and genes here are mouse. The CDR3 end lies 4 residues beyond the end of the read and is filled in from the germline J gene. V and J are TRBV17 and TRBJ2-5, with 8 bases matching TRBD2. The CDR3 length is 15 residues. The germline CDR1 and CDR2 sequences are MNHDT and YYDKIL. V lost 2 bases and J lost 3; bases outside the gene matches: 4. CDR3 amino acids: CASSRTLGGQDTQYF. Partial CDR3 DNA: TGTGCTAGCAGTAGAACGTTGGGGGGGCAAGAC.

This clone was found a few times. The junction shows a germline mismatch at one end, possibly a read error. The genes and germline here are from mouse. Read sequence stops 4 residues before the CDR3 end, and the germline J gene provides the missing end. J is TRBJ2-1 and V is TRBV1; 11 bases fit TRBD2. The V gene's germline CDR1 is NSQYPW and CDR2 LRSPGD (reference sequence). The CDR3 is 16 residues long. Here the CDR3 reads CTCSSRLGGNYTEQFF. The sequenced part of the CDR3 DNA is TGCACCTGCAGTTCCCGACTGGGGGGGAACTATACT.

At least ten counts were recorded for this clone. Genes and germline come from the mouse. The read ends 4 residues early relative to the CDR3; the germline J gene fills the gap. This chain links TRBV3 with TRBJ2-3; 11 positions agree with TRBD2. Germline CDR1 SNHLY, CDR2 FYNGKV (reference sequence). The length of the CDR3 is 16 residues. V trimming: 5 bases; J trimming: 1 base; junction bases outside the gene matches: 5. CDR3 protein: CASSPPGLGGAETLYF. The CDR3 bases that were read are TGTGCCAGCAGCCCTCCGGGACTGGGGGGTGCAGAA.

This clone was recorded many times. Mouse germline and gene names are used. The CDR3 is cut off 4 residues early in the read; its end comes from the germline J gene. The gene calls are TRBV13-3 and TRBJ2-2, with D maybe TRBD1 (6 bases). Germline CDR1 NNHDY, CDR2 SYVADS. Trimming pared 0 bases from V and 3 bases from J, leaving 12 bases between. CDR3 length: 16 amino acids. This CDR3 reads CASSDARGGDTGQLYF. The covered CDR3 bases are TGTGCCAGCAGTGATGCAAGAGGGGGTGACACCGGG. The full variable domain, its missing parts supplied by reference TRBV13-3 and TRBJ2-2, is EAAVTQSPRSKVAVTGGKVTLSCHQTNNHDYMYWYRQDTGHGLRLIHYSYVADSTEKGDIPDGYKASRPSQENFSLILELASLSQTAVYFCASSDARGGDTGQLYFGEGSKLTVL.

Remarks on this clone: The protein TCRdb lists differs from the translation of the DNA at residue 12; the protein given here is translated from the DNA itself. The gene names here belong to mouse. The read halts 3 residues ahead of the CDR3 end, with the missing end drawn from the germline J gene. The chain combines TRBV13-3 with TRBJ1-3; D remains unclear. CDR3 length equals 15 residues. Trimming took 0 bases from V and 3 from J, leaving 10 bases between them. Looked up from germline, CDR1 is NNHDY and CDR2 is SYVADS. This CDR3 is CASSDGSLLGNTLYF. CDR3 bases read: TGTGCCAGCAGTGATGGCAGCTTGCTTGGAAATACG.

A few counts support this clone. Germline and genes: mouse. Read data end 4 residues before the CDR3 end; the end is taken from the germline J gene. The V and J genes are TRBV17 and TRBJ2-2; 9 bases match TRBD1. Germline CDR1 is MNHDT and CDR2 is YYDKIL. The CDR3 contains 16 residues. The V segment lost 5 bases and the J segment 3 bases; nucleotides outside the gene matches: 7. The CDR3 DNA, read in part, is TGTGCTAGCAGTGACCGGGACAGGGAAGACACCGGG. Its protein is CASSDRDREDTG. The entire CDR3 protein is CASSDRDREDTGQLYF.

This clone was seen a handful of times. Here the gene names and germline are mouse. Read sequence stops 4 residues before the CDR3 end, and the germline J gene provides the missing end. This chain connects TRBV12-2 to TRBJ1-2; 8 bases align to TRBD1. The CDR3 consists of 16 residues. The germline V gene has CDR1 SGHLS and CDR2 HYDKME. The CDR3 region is CASSLGPGQGESDYTF. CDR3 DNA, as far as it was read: TGTGCCAGCTCTCTCGGGCCCGGACAGGGAGAATCC. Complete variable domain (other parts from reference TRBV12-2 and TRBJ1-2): NSGVVQSPRYIIKGKGERSILKCIPISGHLSVAWYQQTQGQELKFFIQHYDKMERDKGNLPSRFSVQQFDDYHSEMNMSALELEDSAVYFCASSLGPGQGESDYTFGSGTRLLVI.

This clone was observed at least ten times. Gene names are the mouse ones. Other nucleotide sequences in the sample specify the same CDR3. This CDR3 is CTCSGRDWGYAEQFF. The sequenced CDR3 bases are TGCACCTGCAGTGGCCGGGACTGGGGCTATGCT. The rearrangement joins TRBV1 to TRBJ2-1; 10 bases map to TRBD2. The read finishes 4 residues shy of the CDR3 end, and the germline J gene is used to complete it. Trimming took 4 bases from V and 3 from J; bases not matched to a gene: 3. From germline, CDR1 is NSQYPW and CDR2 LRSPGD (reference sequence). The CDR3 consists of 15 residues.

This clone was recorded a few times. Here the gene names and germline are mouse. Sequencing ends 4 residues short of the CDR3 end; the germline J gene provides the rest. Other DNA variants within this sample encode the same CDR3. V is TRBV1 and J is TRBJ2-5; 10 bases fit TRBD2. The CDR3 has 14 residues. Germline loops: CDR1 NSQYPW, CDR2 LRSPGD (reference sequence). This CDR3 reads CTCSGDWGGDTQYF. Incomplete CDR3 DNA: TGCACCTGCAGTGGGGACTGGGGTGGGGAC. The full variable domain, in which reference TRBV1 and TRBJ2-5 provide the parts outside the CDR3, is VTLLEQNPRWRLVPRGQAVNLRCILKNSQYPWMSWYQQDLQKQLQWLFTLRSPGDKEVKSLPGADYLATRVTDTELRLQVANMSQGRTLYCTCSGDWGGDTQYFGPGTRLLVL.

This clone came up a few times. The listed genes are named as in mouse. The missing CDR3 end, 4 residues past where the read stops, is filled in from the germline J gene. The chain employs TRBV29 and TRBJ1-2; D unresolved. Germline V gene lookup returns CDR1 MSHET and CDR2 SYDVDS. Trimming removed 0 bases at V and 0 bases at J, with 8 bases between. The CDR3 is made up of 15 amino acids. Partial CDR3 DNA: TGTGCTAGCAGTTTATCGCAGGCTGCAAACTCC. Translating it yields CASSLSQAANS. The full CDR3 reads CASSLSQAANSDYTF.

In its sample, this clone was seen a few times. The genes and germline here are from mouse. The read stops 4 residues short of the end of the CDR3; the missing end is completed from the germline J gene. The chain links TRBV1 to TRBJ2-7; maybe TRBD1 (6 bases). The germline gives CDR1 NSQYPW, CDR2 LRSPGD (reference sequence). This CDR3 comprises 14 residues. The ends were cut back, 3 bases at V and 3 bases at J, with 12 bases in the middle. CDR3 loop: CTCSAPRDNYEQYF. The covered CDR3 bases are TGCACCTGCAGTGCGCCCCGGGACAACTAT.

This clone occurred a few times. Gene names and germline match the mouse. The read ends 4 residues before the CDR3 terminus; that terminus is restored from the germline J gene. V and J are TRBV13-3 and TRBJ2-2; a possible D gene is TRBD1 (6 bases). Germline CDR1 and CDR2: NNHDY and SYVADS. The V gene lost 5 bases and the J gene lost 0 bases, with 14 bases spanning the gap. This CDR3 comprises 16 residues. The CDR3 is CASSLGTKANTGQLYF. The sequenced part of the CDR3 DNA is TGTGCCAGCAGCCTCGGGACAAAAGCAAACACCGGG.

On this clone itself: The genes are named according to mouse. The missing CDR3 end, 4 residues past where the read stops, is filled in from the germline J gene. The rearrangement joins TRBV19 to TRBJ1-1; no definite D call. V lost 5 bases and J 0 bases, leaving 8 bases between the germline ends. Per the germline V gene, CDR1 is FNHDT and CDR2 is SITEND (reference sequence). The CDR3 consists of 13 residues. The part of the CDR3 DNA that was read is TGTGCCAGCAGCCTACGACAGAACACA. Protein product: CASSLRQNT. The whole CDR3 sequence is CASSLRQNTEVFF.

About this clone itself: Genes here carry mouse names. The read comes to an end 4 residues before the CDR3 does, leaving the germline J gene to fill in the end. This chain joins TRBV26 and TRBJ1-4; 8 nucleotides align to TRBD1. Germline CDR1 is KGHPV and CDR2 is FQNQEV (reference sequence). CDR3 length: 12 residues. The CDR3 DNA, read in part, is TGTGCCCTCGACAGGGGTCCCGAA. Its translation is CALDRGPE. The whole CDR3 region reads CALDRGPERLFF. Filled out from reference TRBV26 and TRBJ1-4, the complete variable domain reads NSKVIQTPRYLVKGQGQKAKMRCIPEKGHPVVFWYQQNKNNEFKFLINFQNQEVLQQIDMTEKRFSAECPSNSPCSLEIQSSEAGDSALYLCALDRGPERLFFGHGTKLSVL.

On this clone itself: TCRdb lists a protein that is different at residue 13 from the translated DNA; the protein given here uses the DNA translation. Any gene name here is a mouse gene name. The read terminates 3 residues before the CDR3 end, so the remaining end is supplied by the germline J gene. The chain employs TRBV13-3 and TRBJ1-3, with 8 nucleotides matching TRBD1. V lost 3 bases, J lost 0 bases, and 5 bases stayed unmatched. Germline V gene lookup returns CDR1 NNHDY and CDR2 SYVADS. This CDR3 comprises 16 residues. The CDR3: CASSVGRGHSGNTLYF. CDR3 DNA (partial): TGTGCCAGCAGTGTGGGCAGGGGGCATTCTGGAAATACG. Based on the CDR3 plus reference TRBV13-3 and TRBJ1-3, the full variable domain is EAAVTQSPRSKVAVTGGKVTLSCHQTNNHDYMYWYRQDTGHGLRLIHYSYVADSTEKGDIPDGYKASRPSQENFSLILELASLSQTAVYFCASSVGRGHSGNTLYFGEGSRLIVV.

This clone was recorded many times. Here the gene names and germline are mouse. The CDR3 loop reads CASRDTSYAEQFF. The CDR3 bases that were read are TGTGCCAGCAGGGACACTTCCTATGCT. This chain links TRBV13-3 with TRBJ2-1; a weak D match, TRBD1 (5 bases). Coverage ceases 4 residues before the CDR3 finishes, and the germline J gene fills in the end. The CDR3 runs to 13 residues. V dropped 5 bases and J dropped 3 bases, with 9 bases sitting between them. Germline CDR1 is NNHDY and CDR2 is SYVADS.

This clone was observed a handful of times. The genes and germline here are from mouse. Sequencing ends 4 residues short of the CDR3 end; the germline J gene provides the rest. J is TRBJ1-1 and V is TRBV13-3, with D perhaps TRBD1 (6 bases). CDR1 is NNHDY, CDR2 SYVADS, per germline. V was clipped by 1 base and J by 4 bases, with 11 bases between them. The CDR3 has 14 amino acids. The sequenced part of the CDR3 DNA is TGTGCCAGCAGTGATTACAGGGTGGGCACA. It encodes CASSDYRVGT. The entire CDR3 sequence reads CASSDYRVGTEVFF.

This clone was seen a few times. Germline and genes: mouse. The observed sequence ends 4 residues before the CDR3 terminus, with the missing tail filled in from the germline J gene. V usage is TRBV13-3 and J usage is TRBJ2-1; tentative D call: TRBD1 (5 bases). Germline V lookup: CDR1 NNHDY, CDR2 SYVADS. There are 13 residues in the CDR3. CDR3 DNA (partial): TGTGCCAGCAGTGATGATACAGGATCT. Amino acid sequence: CASSDDTGS. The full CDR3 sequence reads CASSDDTGSEQFF.